The T cell receptor beta chain under discussion was sequenced for a study of Ad26.COV2.S vaccination and SARS-CoV-2 variants. Overall study context: A participant enrolled in the COV1001 Ad26.COV2.S trial arm provided the sample. Intramuscular Ad26.COV2.S at 5x10^10 or 1x10^11 viral particles. Study-wide results and limits: Reported post-vaccination CD8+ and CD4+ T cell responses to spike showed substantial breadth.

In germline, CDR1 is LNHDA, CDR2 SQIVND (reference sequence). The CDR3 consists of 11 residues. Trimming stripped 7 bases from V and 7 bases from J, with 7 bases between. Profiled with immunoSEQ multiplex PCR; TCRdb holds only in-frame clones, not every one. The data contain roughly 700,000 clones, about 90% of them seen just once; the ten biggest clones take up approximately 1.5%. On this clone itself: Antigen specificity is unknown.

Treatment indicated: about 20 received Ad26.COV2.S at low or high dose, single or two shots; about 5 received placebo; per-sample allocation not given. Day 63 after the first injection of vaccine or placebo was the sampling time. An Ad26 vector carrying the Wuhan-strain SARS-CoV-2 spike served as the vaccine. The material was peripheral blood, obtained in a trial of Ad26.COV2.S vaccine versus placebo. The chain carries TRBV19 and TRBJ2-2; D may be TRBD2 (5 bases). The receptor was isolated from a person aged 18-60 years who received the Ad26.COV2.S COVID-19 vaccine or a placebo. The CDR3: CASTDYGELFF. The CDR3 nucleotides read TGTGCCAGTACCGACTACGGGGAGCTGTTTTTT.